This T cell receptor beta chain appears in the sequencing data of a study of shared T cell receptors in the human thymus. The CDR3 extends over 14 amino acids. Germline V gene data show CDR1 as SGHDT and CDR2 as YYEEEE. The V end was cut by 0 bases, the J end by 5 bases, with 11 bases between. The assay was immunoSEQ multiplex PCR, and TCRdb's table has in-frame clones only and misses some. This table has about 660,000 clones, around 87% appearing once. This clone has just one count. These same data were also listed under a study on human thymus T cells. This second study notes: Finnish infants who were healthy and having corrective surgery for congenital heart defects made up the donors. Obtained as resections during corrective heart surgery, the thymus tissue was then studied. Apparent bias marked the V and J gene usage of thymic and blood repertoires. Unrelated individuals were reported by related research to share highly overlapping thymic repertoires.

Sequencing was performed on thymocytes. The origin of this receptor is a boy in the first two years of life with a congenital heart defect. The V and J genes are TRBV5-6 and TRBJ1-2; tentatively, D is TRBD1 (6 bases). The CDR3 coding sequence is TGTGCCAGCAGCTTGGATGTCAGGGGTTATGGCTACACCTTC. Translating it yields CASSLDVRGYGYTF.